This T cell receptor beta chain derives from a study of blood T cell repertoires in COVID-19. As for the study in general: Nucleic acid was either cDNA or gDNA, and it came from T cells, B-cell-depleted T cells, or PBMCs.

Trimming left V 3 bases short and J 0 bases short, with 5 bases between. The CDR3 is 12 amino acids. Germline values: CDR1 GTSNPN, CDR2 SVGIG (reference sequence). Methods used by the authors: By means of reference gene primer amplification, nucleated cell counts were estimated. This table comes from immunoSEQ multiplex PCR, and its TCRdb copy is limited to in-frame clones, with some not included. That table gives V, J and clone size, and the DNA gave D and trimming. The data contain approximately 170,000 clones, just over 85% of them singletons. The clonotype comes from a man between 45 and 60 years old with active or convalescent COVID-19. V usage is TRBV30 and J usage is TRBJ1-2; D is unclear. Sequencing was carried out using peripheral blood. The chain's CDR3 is CAWRSANYGYTF. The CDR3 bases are TGTGCCTGGAGATCAGCTAACTATGGCTACACCTTC. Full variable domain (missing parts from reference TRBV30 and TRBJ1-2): SQTIHQWPATLVQPVGSPLSLECTVEGTSNPNLYWYRQAAGRGLQLLFYSVGIGQISSEVPQNLSASRPQDRQFILSSKKLLLSDSGFYLCAWRSANYGYTFGSGTRLTVV.